This T cell receptor (beta chain) was documented in a study of cytomegalovirus exposure and HLA in healthy donors. Across the whole study: Samples from HLA-typed donors yielded 85 million to 95 million unique TCRs in an early data release.

This clone was seen a handful of times. The target antigen is unknown. From germline, CDR1 is SGDLS and CDR2 YYNGEE. The CDR3 loop spans 13 amino acids. V was trimmed by 0 bases and J by 4 bases, leaving 7 bases between them. Broader study findings: Some V segments could not be told apart, so they were left out, TRBV6-2 and TRBV6-3 among them. Later, an analysis showed that TCR beta chains associated with HLA were more clonally expanded than others that were equally common. HLA alleles showed associations with approximately 15,000 TCR beta sequences in a later analysis, at a 0.05 false discovery rate.

It was with 60 Vbeta and 13 Jbeta primers that the PCR ran. The repertoire was sequenced with immunoSEQ multiplex PCR; TCRdb's copy has only in-frame clones and lacks some. This table holds some 220,000 clones, about 85% found once. The specimen was PBMCs. The chain links TRBV9 to TRBJ2-5; D gene unclear. This clonotype was sampled from a girl aged 2-10 years in good health and CMV-seronegative. CDR3 sequence reads: CASSVELRETQYF. In DNA form, the CDR3 reads TGTGCCAGCAGCGTAGAGCTTCGAGAGACCCAGTACTTC. The full variable domain, its missing parts supplied by reference TRBV9 and TRBJ2-5, is DSGVTQTPKHLITATGQRVTLRCSPRSGDLSVYWYQQSLDQGLQFLIQYYNGEERAKGNILERFSAQQFPDLHSELNLSSLELGDSALYFCASSVELRETQYFGPGTRLLVL.